What follows is one T cell receptor beta chain and its context. This clone is termed large (0.1 to 1%). This receptor's antigen is unknown. The input lacks base qualities; no much larger clone sits a single base away. This sample stems from a study of blood T cell repertoires in COVID-19 (TCRdb year 2020). Notes on the research overall: The collaborator samples originated in the United States, Italy and Spain and spanned the acute and convalescent phases of COVID-19. Subjects who had been exposed to COVID-19, were actively infected with it, or had recovered from it provided the deeply sampled blood TCRbeta repertoires that made up the dataset. Where HLA class I and class II types were available, the types were taken from metadata supplied by the sample provider, not from assay-based typing. Nearly every sample came with metadata listing a de-identified subject ID, COVID-19 status, age in years and sex. The material from the prospective study consisted of cDNA or gDNA derived from T cells, B-cell-depleted T cells, or PBMCs. Samples came from the ongoing ImmuneRACE study (first 160 participants) plus 1,254 subjects from 6 global collaborators. The repertoires were released in a freely available public database intended as a resource for research on the immune response to SARS-CoV-2. Study-level results and caveats: The quantity of clinical and demographic metadata differed by source and by participant and was supplied without curation.

TCRbeta CDR3 regions were amplified from genomic DNA using the immunoSEQ Assay, a bias-controlled multiplex PCR. In the paper's pipeline: The number of nucleated cells in each sample was estimated by amplification of reference gene primers within the assay. Sequence reads were collapsed and filtered to measure the absolute abundance of every unique TCRbeta CDR3 rearrangement. For each sample, productive Simpson clonality was calculated as the square root of Simpson's diversity index over productive rearrangements. What TCRdb holds here is the immuneACCESS table cut down to in-frame rearrangements. Part of the clones is not present; checked against another copy, under half of the missing clones reflect an unresolved V gene, and the others are unexplained. The V and J calls and the clone size are those of that table, but D and trimming were determined from the DNA. The sample table lists about 50,000 clones, about 86% of them with a count of one. 5.5% to 6.5% of the sample is taken by the ten largest.

V was cut back by 3 bases and J by 10 bases, leaving a gap of 13 bases between them. From the germline V gene (reference sequence), CDR1 is PRHDT and CDR2 is FYEKMQ. CDR3 length: 13 amino acids, cysteine to phenylalanine. Of the read, only the CDR3 DNA is kept; its 39 bases are in frame from base 1. The collaborating institutions used their own protocols to collect whole blood in K2EDTA tubes. For TCRbeta analysis, collaborators shipped samples as frozen whole blood, isolated PBMCs, or DNA extracted from either of those sample types. The sequence is built from TRBV13 and TRBJ2-1; a confident D gene designation cannot be given. This receptor was obtained from a woman at least 80 years old with acute or convalescent COVID-19. Sample: peripheral blood. CDR3 sequence: CASSLTFPEEQFF. The nucleotide sequence is TGTGCCAGCAGCTTGACATTCCCTGAGGAGCAGTTCTTC.